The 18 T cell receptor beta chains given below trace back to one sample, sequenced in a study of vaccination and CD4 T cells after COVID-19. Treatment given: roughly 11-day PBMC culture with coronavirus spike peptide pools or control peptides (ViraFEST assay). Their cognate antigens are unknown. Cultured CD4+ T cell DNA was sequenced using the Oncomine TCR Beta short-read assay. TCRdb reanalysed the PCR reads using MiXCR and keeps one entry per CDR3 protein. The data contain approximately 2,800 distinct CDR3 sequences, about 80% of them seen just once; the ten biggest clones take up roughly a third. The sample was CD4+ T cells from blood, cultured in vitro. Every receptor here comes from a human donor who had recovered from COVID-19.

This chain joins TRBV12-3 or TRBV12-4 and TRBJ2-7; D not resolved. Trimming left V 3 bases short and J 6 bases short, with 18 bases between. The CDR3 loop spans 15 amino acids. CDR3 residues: CASSLSLRQIGEQYF. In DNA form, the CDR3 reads TGTGCCAGCAGTTTGTCTCTTAGGCAGATCGGCGAGCAGTACTTC.

This CDR3 is CASSYGGPYNEQFF. The CDR3 DNA follows: TGTGCCAGCAGTTACGGGGGGCCCTACAATGAGCAGTTCTTC. The chain employs TRBV6-2 or TRBV6-3 and TRBJ2-1; either TRBD1 or TRBD2 may fit D (6 bases each). The germline CDR1 and CDR2 sequences are MNHEY and SVGEGT. Trimming removed 2 bases at V and 2 bases at J, with 7 bases between. The CDR3 spans 14 residues.

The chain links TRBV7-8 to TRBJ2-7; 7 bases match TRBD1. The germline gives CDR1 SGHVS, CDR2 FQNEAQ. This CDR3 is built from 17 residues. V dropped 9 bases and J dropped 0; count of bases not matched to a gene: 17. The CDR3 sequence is CASSIEISGTVSYEQYF. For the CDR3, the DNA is TGTGCCAGTAGTATAGAAATCTCCGGGACAGTCTCCTACGAGCAGTACTTC. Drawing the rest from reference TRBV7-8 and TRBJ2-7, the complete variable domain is GAGVSQSPRYKVAKRGQDVALRCDPISGHVSLFWYQQALGQGPEFLTYFQNEAQLDKSGLPSDRFFAERPEGSVSTLKIQRTQQEDSAVYLCASSIEISGTVSYEQYFGPGTRLTVT.

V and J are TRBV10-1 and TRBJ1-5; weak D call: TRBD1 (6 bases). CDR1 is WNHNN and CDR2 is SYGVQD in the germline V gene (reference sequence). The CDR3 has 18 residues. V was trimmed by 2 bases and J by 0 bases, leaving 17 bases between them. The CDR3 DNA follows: TGCGCCAGCAGTGAGGTACAGGGAGGTCTACCTAGCAATCAGCCCCAGCATTTT. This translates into CASSEVQGGLPSNQPQHF.

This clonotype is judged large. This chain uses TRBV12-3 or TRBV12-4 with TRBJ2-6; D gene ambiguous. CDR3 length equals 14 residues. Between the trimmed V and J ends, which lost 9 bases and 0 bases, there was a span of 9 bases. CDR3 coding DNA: TGTGCCAGTCGGATTAGCTCTGGGGCCAACGTCCTGACTTTC. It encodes CASRISSGANVLTF.

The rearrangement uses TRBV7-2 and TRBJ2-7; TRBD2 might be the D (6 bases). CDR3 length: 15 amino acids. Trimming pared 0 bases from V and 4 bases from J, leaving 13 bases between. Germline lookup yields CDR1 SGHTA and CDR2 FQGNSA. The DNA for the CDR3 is TGTGCCAGCAGCTTAGCGGGAGGTATTGCTTACGAGCAGTACTTC. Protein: CASSLAGGIAYEQYF.

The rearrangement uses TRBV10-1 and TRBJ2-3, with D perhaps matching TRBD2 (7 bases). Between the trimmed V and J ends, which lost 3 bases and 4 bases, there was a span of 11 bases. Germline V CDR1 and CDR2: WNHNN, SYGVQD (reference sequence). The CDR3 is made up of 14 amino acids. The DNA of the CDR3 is TGCGCCAGCAGTGAAAGGGGGGGCCCAGATACGCAGTATTTT. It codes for CASSERGGPDTQYF.

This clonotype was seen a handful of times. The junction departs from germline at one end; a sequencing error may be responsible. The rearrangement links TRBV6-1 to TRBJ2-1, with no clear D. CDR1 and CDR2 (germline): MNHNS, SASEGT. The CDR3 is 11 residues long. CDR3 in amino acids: CASREDNEQFF. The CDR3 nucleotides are TGTGCCAGCAGGGAAGACAATGAGCAGTTCTTC.

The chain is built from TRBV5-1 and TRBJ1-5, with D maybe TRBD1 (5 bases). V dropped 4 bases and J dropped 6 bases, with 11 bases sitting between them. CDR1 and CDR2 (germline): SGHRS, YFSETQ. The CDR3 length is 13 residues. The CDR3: CASSGGGGQPQHF. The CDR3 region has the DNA TGCGCCAGCAGCGGCGGGGGGGGTCAGCCCCAGCATTTT.

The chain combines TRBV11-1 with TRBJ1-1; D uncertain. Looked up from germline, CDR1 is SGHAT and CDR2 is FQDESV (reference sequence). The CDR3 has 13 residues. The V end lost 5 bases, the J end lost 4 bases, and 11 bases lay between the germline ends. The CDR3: CASSTRGITEAFF. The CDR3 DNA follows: TGTGCCAGCAGCACCCGGGGTATCACTGAAGCTTTCTTT.

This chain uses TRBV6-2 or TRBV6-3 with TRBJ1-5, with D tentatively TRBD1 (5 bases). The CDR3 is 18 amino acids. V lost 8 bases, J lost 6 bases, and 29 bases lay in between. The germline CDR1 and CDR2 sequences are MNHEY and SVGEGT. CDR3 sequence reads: CASQPWGVPGGLGQPQHF. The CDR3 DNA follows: TGTGCCAGCCAACCGTGGGGGGTGCCGGGAGGTCTAGGTCAGCCCCAGCATTTT.

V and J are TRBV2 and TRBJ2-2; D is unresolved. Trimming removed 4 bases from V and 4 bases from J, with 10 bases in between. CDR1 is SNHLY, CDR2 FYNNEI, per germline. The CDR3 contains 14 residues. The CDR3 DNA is TGTGCCAGCAGTGCCCAGCAGATCACCGGGGAGCTGTTTTTT. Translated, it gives CASSAQQITGELFF.

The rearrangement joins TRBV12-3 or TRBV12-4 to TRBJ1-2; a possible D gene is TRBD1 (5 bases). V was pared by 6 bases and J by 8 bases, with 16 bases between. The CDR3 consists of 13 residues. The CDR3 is CASRMAVGRGYTF. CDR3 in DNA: TGTGCCAGCAGGATGGCGGTGGGACGAGGCTACACCTTC.

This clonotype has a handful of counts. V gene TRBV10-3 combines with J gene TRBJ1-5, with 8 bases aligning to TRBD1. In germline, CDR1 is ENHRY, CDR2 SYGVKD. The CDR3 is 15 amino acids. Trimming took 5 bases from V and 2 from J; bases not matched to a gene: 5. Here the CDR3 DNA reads TGTGCCATCAGTTCTACAGGGGGTGGCAATCAGCCCCAGCATTTT. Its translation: CAISSTGGGNQPQHF.

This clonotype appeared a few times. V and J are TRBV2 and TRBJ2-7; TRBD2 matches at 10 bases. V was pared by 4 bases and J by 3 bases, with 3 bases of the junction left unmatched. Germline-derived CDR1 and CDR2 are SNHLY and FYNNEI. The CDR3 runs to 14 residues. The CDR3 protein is CASSGAGGIYEQYF. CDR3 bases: TGTGCCAGCAGTGGAGCGGGGGGGATCTACGAGCAGTACTTC. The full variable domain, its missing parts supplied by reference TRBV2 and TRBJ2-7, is EPEVTQTPSHQVTQMGQEVILRCVPISNHLYFYWYRQILGQKVEFLVSFYNNEISEKSEIFDDQFSVERPDGSNFTLKIRSTKLEDSAMYFCASSGAGGIYEQYFGPGTRLTVT.

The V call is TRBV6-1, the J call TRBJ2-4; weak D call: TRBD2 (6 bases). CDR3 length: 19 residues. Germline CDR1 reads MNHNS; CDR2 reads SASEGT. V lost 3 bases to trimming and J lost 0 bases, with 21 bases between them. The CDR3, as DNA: TGTGCCAGCAGTGACCTGATAGGAGGGTTCACCTCAGCCAAAAACATTCAGTACTTC. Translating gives CASSDLIGGFTSAKNIQYF.

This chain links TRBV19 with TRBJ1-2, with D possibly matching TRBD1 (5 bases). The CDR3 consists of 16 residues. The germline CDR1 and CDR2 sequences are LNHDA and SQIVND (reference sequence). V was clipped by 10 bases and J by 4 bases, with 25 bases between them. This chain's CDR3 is CAISPLGTQGVYGYTF. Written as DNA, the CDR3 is TGTGCCATAAGCCCTCTGGGGACTCAGGGAGTCTATGGCTACACCTTC.

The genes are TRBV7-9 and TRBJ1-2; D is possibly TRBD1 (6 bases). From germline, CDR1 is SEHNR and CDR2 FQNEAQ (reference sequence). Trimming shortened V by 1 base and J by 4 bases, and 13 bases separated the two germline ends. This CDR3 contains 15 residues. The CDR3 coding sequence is TGTGCCAGCAGCTTAGTTTCCCAGGACAGCTATGGCTACACCTTC. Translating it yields CASSLVSQDSYGYTF.